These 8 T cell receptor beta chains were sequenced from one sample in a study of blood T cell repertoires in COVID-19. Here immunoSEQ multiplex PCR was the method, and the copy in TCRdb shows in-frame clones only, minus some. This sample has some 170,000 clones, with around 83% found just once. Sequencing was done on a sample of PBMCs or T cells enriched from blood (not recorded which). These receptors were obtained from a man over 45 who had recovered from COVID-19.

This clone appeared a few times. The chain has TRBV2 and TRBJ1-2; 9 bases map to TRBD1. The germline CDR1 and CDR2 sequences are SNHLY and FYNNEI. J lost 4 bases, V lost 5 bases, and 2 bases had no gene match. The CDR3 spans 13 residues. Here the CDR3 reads CASSLGQGYGYTF. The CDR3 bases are TGTGCCAGCAGTCTGGGACAGGGCTATGGCTACACCTTC.

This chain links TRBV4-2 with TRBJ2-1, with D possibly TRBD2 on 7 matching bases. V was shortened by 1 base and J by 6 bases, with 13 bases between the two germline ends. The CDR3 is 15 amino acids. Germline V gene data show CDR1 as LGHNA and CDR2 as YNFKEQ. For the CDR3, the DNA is TGTGCCAGCAGCCAAGGACGCGGGGGCCTCAATGAGCAGTTCTTC. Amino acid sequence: CASSQGRGGLNEQFF.

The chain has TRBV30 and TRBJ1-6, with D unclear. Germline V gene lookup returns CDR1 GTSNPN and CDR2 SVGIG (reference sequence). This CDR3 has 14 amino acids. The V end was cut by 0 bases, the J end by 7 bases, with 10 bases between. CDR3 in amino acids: CAWSVLALNSPLHF. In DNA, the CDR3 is TGTGCCTGGAGTGTACTCGCGTTGAATTCACCCCTCCACTTT.

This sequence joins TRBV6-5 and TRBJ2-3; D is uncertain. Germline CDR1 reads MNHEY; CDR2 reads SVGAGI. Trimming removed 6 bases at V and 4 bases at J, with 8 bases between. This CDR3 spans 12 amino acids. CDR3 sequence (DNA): TGTGCCAGCAGCCCCTACCCAGATACGCAGTATTTT. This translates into CASSPYPDTQYF.

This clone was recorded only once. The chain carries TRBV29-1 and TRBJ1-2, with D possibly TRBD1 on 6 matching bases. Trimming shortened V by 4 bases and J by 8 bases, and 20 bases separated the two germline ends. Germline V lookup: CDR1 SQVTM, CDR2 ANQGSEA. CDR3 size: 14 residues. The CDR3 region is CSVGGREAFRGYTF. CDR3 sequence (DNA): TGCAGCGTTGGGGGGCGGGAGGCCTTCAGGGGCTACACCTTC.

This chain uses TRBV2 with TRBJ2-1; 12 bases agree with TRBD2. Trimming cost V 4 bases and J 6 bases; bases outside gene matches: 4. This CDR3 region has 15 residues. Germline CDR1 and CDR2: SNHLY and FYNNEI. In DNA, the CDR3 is TGTGCCAGCAGTGTACTAGCGGGGGGCGTCAATGAGCAGTTCTTC. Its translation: CASSVLAGGVNEQFF.

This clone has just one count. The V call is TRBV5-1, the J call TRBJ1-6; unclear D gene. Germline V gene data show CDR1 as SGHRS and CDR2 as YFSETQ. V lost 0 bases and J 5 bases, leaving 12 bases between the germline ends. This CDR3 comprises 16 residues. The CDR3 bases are TGCGCCAGCAGCTTGGCTGGGCCGCAGAATAATTCACCCCTCCACTTT. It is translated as CASSLAGPQNNSPLHF.

In DNA, the CDR3 is TGTGCTAGTGGTTTGTATGGCACATGGCGGGAGGAAGCTTTCTTT. It yields the protein CASGLYGTWREEAFF. The chain joins TRBV12-5 to TRBJ1-1; D gene unclear. The CDR3 has 15 amino acids. Trimming shortened V by 2 bases and J by 8 bases, and 18 bases separated the two germline ends. Germline CDR1 reads LGHNT; CDR2 reads FRNRAP.